Listed below are T cell receptor beta chains from one sample, sequenced in a study of T cell repertoires in cytomegalovirus infection. TCRdb recomputed calls from the reads with MiXCR, one row per CDR3 protein. The sample holds about 830,000 distinct CDR3 sequences, approximately 29% seen once. The antigens of these receptors remain unknown. This material consisted of cultured CD8+ T cells from PBMCs, taken from culture after CMV antigen stimulation. The receptor source for this set is a human donor in good health (CMV status not recorded). Some clones in this sample may be carry-over from other donors' samples. The conserved cysteine and the conserved F or W are not part of the CDR3 here. Each record gives: J gene, V gene, CDR3 protein.

J: TRBJ2-7
V: TRBV29-1
CDR3: SVEAHAGTANTYEQY

J: TRBJ2-1
V: TRBV9
CDR3: ASSETGTGYNEQF

J: TRBJ2-3
V: TRBV24-1
CDR3: ATSEGLAGVTDTQY

J: TRBJ2-1
V: TRBV19
CDR3: ASSLQLAGIWEEQF

J: TRBJ1-5
V: TRBV7-6
CDR3: ASSLAVGGGNQPQH

J: TRBJ2-7
V: TRBV27
CDR3: ASSLGPGAIVYEQY

J: TRBJ2-5
V: TRBV7-9
CDR3: ASSLAGHIQETQY

J: TRBJ1-2
V: TRBV27
CDR3: ASSLSPGGDGYT

J: TRBJ1-4
V: TRBV15
CDR3: ATSRDLRDIDWNEKLF

J: TRBJ1-3
V: TRBV10-3
CDR3: AIRTGTGVSGNTIY

J: TRBJ1-1
V: TRBV7-8
CDR3: ASSSRRGLEAF

J: TRBJ2-1
V: TRBV4-1
CDR3: ASSQLGWALGDEQF

J: TRBJ1-1
V: TRBV19
CDR3: AAVEGWGNEAF

J: TRBJ2-3
V: TRBV12-3/TRBV12-4
CDR3: ASTELGGPDTQY

J: TRBJ1-6
V: TRBV12-3/TRBV12-4
CDR3: TSSSTGSPLH

J: TRBJ2-6
V: TRBV7-2
CDR3: ASGRVAGSSGANVLT

J: TRBJ2-2
V: TRBV10-3
CDR3: AISDGLAGSNTGELF

J: TRBJ2-7
V: TRBV9
CDR3: ASSAYTGPSSYEQY

J: TRBJ2-4
V: TRBV7-8
CDR3: ASSLARGNSGSKNIQY

J: TRBJ2-1
V: TRBV4-1
CDR3: ASSQPSGGAPYNEQF

J: TRBJ1-3
V: TRBV19
CDR3: ASSPYSSGNTIY

J: TRBJ2-1
V: TRBV4-1
CDR3: ASSQERGTYNEQF

J: TRBJ2-3
V: TRBV10-3
CDR3: AISRLAADTQY

J: TRBJ2-1
V: TRBV4-1
CDR3: ASSQEESGGVYEQF

J: TRBJ2-7
V: TRBV7-2
CDR3: ASSSPGLGIYEQY

J: TRBJ2-1
V: TRBV9
CDR3: ASSVANNEQF

J: TRBJ1-1
V: TRBV19
CDR3: ASSIARGMNTEAF

J: TRBJ2-5
V: TRBV5-4
CDR3: VSWDPSGGGSESQY